The 24 T cell receptor beta chains below were found in one sample sequenced in a study of tumor-infiltrating lymphocytes in localized non-small cell lung cancer. TCRdb's copy holds only in-frame clones and misses some; the assay was immunoSEQ multiplex PCR. The sample lists about 8,000 clones, 50% to 75% occurring once. The sample taken for sequencing was uninvolved lung tissue not adjacent to the tumor. These receptors all come from a human donor with non-small cell lung cancer.

This sequence joins TRBV5-1 and TRBJ2-5; TRBD2 matches 9 bases. The CDR3 totals 13 residues. Germline loops: CDR1 SGHRS, CDR2 YFSETQ. The V and J ends lost 4 bases and 5 bases, in that order; junction bases with no gene match: 3. The CDR3: CASSPTSGETQYF. Here the CDR3 DNA reads TGCGCCAGCAGCCCGACTAGCGGCGAGACCCAGTACTTC.

This clone occurred a few times. The J gene is TRBJ2-5, the V gene TRBV15, with D unresolved. Germline lookup yields CDR1 LNHNV and CDR2 YYDKDF (reference sequence). The CDR3 spans 16 residues. With 0 bases removed from V and 7 bases from J, the gap between germline ends came to 18 bases. CDR3: CATSRDISPTQMTQYF. The CDR3 DNA reads TGTGCCACCAGCAGAGATATTTCGCCCACCCAGATGACCCAGTACTTC.

This chain connects TRBV2 to TRBJ1-1, with a tentative D call TRBD1 (5 bases). The CDR3 sequence is 12 residues long. V lost 2 bases, J lost 6 bases, and 7 bases lay in between. Germline V gene data show CDR1 as SNHLY and CDR2 as FYNNEI. DNA for the CDR3: TGTGCCAGCAGTGAACAGGGCGCTGAAGCTTTCTTT. Protein: CASSEQGAEAFF.

The chain links TRBV6-5 to TRBJ1-2; TRBD1 might be the D (5 bases). This CDR3 contains 11 residues. Germline V CDR1 and CDR2: MNHEY, SVGAGI. Here the CDR3 reads CASGDNYGYTF. In DNA, the CDR3 is TGTGCATCGGGGGATAACTATGGCTACACCTTC.

V gene TRBV5-1 combines with J gene TRBJ2-5; the D gene could be TRBD1 or TRBD2 (5 bases each). The CDR3 has 15 amino acids. The V gene lost 2 bases and the J gene lost 1 base, with 12 bases spanning the gap. CDR1 and CDR2 (germline): SGHRS, YFSETQ. The CDR3 region has the DNA TGCGCCAGCAGCTTCTCCCCGGGACCCCAAGAGACCCAGTACTTC. It codes for CASSFSPGPQETQYF.

DNA of the CDR3: TGTGCCAGTAGTATTTACCCCACAAACACTGAAGCTTTCTTT. Its protein is CASSIYPTNTEAFF. V is TRBV19 and J is TRBJ1-1; D is ambiguous. Trimming cost V 3 bases and J 2 bases, with 10 bases left between them. Germline values: CDR1 LNHDA, CDR2 SQIVND (reference sequence). There are 14 residues in the CDR3. Variable domain in full (rest from reference TRBV19 and TRBJ1-1): DGGITQSPKYLFRKEGQNVTLSCEQNLNHDAMYWYRQDPGQGLRLIYYSQIVNDFQKGDIAEGYSVSREKKESFPLTVTSAQKNPTAFYLCASSIYPTNTEAFFGQGTRLTVV.

The rearrangement links TRBV29-1 to TRBJ1-1; no definite D call. The CDR3 has 13 amino acids. Deletions cut 2 bases from V and 0 bases from J, with 7 bases between. Germline V gene data show CDR1 as SQVTM and CDR2 as ANQGSEA. CDR3 loop: CSVERRMNTEAFF. CDR3 coding DNA: TGCAGCGTTGAAAGACGGATGAACACTGAAGCTTTCTTT.

This clone has more than one count but fewer than ten. The chain carries TRBV28 and TRBJ1-2; D not certain. Germline V gene sequence: CDR1 MDHEN, CDR2 SYDVKM. Trimming shortened V by 1 base and J by 1 base, and 7 bases separated the two germline ends. The CDR3 covers 14 residues. This chain's CDR3 is CASSLLTVNYGYTF. The CDR3 DNA sequence: TGTGCCAGCAGTTTATTGACGGTTAACTATGGCTACACCTTC.

About this clone itself: This could be a read error, since a much larger clone is one nucleotide away. This same CDR3 is encoded by further DNA sequences in the sample. The CDR3 loop is CASSEDRGDTEAFF. The CDR3 nucleotides read TGTGCCAGCAGCGAAGACAGGGGGGACACTGAAGCTTTCTTT. The chain combines TRBV6-1 with TRBJ1-1, with 9 bases that match TRBD1. Germline values: CDR1 MNHNS, CDR2 SASEGT. The CDR3 spans 14 residues.

This clone was observed a handful of times. V gene TRBV7-2 combines with J gene TRBJ2-2; maybe TRBD2 (6 bases). CDR3 length: 15 residues. Trimming left V 3 bases short and J 8 bases short, with 16 bases between. Germline assignment: CDR1 SGHTA and CDR2 FQGNSA. CDR3: CASSLYSGLLGELFF. The CDR3 DNA sequence: TGTGCCAGCAGCTTGTATAGCGGCCTGTTAGGGGAGCTGTTTTTT.

As DNA, the CDR3 is TGCGCCAGCAGCTCGGGACAGGGGGGCCACGAGCAGTACTTC. It yields the protein CASSSGQGGHEQYF. This rearrangement joins TRBV5-1 to TRBJ2-7; 11 bases align to TRBD1. The CDR3 loop spans 14 amino acids. J lost 5 bases, V lost 3 bases, and 4 bases had no gene match. CDR1 and CDR2 from the germline V gene are SGHRS and YFSETQ. The full variable domain, in which reference TRBV5-1 and TRBJ2-7 provide the parts outside the CDR3, is KAGVTQTPRYLIKTRGQQVTLSCSPISGHRSVSWYQQTPGQGLQFLFEYFSETQRNKGNFPGRFSGRQFSNSRSEMNVSTLELGDSALYLCASSSGQGGHEQYFGPGTRLTVT.

J is TRBJ1-5 and V is TRBV2; weak D call: TRBD1 (5 bases). Germline V gene sequence: CDR1 SNHLY, CDR2 FYNNEI. Trimming removed 1 base at V and 2 bases at J, with 6 bases between. The CDR3 is 14 amino acids. The DNA for the CDR3 is TGTGCCAGCAGTGAAGAGACAGGCAATCAGCCCCAGCATTTT. This encodes CASSEETGNQPQHF.

J is TRBJ2-2 and V is TRBV6-5; D possibly corresponds to TRBD2 (5 bases). Looked up from germline, CDR1 is MNHEY and CDR2 is SVGAGI. The CDR3 sequence is 15 residues long. V lost 2 bases to trimming and J lost 1 base, with 8 bases between them. Here the CDR3 DNA reads TGTGCCAGCAGTTACAGACTACAGAACACCGGGGAGCTGTTTTTT. This translates into CASSYRLQNTGELFF.

V gene TRBV2 combines with J gene TRBJ1-2; D possibly corresponds to TRBD1 (6 bases). V lost 6 bases and J lost 4, with 12 bases in between. This CDR3 is built from 13 residues. The germline gives CDR1 SNHLY, CDR2 FYNNEI. CDR3 protein: CASSEWGPYGYTF. CDR3 sequence (DNA): TGTGCCAGCAGCGAGTGGGGGCCCTATGGCTACACCTTC.

This chain joins TRBV5-6 and TRBJ2-1, with a weak D call TRBD1 (6 bases). This CDR3 region has 11 residues. Looked up from germline, CDR1 is SGHDT and CDR2 is YYEEEE. V was clipped by 3 bases and J by 11 bases, with 9 bases between them. In nucleotides, the CDR3 is TGTGCCAGCAGCTCGACAGGCAAGCAGTTCTTC. Its translation: CASSSTGKQFF.

The rearrangement uses TRBV6-5 and TRBJ2-7; 7 bases agree with TRBD1. The CDR3 covers 14 residues. V was clipped by 0 bases and J by 5 bases; unmatched bases: 4. Germline CDR1 reads MNHEY; CDR2 reads SVGAGI. CDR3 in amino acids: CASSYSGGIHEQYF. For the CDR3, the DNA is TGTGCCAGCAGTTACTCAGGGGGCATCCACGAGCAGTACTTC.

A single count supports this clone. The genes are TRBV30 and TRBJ2-3; 8 bases agree with TRBD1. Germline values: CDR1 GTSNPN, CDR2 SVGIG (reference sequence). The CDR3 is 16 amino acids. J was trimmed by 3 bases and V by 2 bases; bases with no gene match: 10. CDR3 sequence reads: CAWSLPLDRATDTQYF. The DNA for the CDR3 is TGTGCCTGGAGTCTACCACTGGACAGGGCAACAGATACGCAGTATTTT.

This chain links TRBV5-6 with TRBJ2-7; 9 nucleotides agree with TRBD1. CDR1 and CDR2 from the germline V gene are SGHDT and YYEEEE. V shed 5 bases and J 2 bases; nucleotides not matched to a gene: 8. CDR3 length: 15 amino acids. The CDR3 DNA is TGTGCCAGCAGTCAACCGACAGGGGGGACCTACGAGCAGTACTTC. Translated: CASSQPTGGTYEQYF.

J is TRBJ2-7 and V is TRBV19, with 8 bases that match TRBD1. Germline assignment: CDR1 LNHDA and CDR2 SQIVND (reference sequence). The junction had 16 bases not matched to a gene; V was cut back by 9 bases and J by 3 bases. There are 16 residues in the CDR3. The CDR3 DNA is TGTGCCAGCCCTTCATCTCGACAGGGGCCCTTCTACGAGCAGTACTTC. Amino acid sequence: CASPSSRQGPFYEQYF.

This chain links TRBV5-1 with TRBJ2-7; D is possibly TRBD1 or TRBD2 (5 bases each). The CDR3 is 14 residues long. Trimming stripped 4 bases from V and 0 bases from J, with 11 bases between. Germline CDR1 reads SGHRS; CDR2 reads YFSETQ. This CDR3 reads CASSPGPPSYEQYF. The CDR3 nucleotides are TGCGCCAGCAGCCCGGGACCCCCCTCCTACGAGCAGTACTTC.

This clone is termed medium-sized. The chain recombines TRBV11-2 with TRBJ2-3; the match to TRBD2 covers 10 bases. The V gene's germline CDR1 is SGHAT and CDR2 FQNNGV. Losses at the gene ends were 5 bases for V and 4 bases for J; bases not matched to a gene: 3. This CDR3 is 14 amino acids long. As DNA, the CDR3 is TGTGCCAGCAGCCTAGCGGGGGCCGCAGATACGCAGTATTTT. This encodes CASSLAGAADTQYF.

The CDR3, as DNA: TGTGCCAGTAGTATAGTGGGGACAAAAGCCGGGGAGCTGTTTTTT. It encodes CASSIVGTKAGELFF. The gene calls are TRBV19 and TRBJ2-2, with a tentative D call TRBD1 (6 bases). V lost 1 base to trimming and J lost 6 bases, with 12 bases between them. The CDR3 totals 15 residues. Germline V gene lookup returns CDR1 LNHDA and CDR2 SQIVND (reference sequence).

This clone was detected a few times. The chain has TRBV5-1 and TRBJ2-1; D is unresolved. Germline CDR1 is SGHRS and CDR2 is YFSETQ. V was cut by 0 bases and J by 8 bases, with 6 bases left in between. This CDR3 contains 12 residues. CDR3 protein: CASSLDRYEQFF. In DNA form, the CDR3 reads TGCGCCAGCAGCTTGGACCGTTATGAGCAGTTCTTC.

This clone was found a few times. V and J are TRBV30 and TRBJ1-1; D may be TRBD1 (6 bases). CDR1 GTSNPN and CDR2 SVGIG come from the germline V gene (reference sequence). Trimming left V 0 bases short and J 5 bases short, with 13 bases between. This CDR3 is 14 amino acids long. CDR3 bases: TGTGCCTGGAGTGTGGTGGGGGCGCGAACTGAAGCTTTCTTT. Its protein is CAWSVVGARTEAFF.